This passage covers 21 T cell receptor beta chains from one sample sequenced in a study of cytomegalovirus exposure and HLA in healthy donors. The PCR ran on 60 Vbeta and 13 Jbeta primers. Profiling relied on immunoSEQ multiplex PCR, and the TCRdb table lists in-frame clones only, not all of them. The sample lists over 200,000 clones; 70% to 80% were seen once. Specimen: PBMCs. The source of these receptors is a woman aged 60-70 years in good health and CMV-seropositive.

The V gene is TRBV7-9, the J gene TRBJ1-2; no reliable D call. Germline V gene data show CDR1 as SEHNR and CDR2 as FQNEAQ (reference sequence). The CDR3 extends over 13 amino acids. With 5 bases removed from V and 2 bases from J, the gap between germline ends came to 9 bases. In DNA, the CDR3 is TGTGCCAGCAGCCGAACTGAGAACTATGGCTACACCTTC. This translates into CASSRTENYGYTF.

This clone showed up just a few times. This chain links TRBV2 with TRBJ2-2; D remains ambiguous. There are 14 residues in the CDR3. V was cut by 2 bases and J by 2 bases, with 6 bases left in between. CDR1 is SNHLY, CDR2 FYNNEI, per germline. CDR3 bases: TGTGCCAGCAGTGAAACAGAAAACACCGGGGAGCTGTTTTTT. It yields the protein CASSETENTGELFF. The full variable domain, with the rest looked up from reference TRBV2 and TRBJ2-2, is EPEVTQTPSHQVTQMGQEVILRCVPISNHLYFYWYRQILGQKVEFLVSFYNNEISEKSEIFDDQFSVERPDGSNFTLKIRSTKLEDSAMYFCASSETENTGELFFGEGSRLTVL.

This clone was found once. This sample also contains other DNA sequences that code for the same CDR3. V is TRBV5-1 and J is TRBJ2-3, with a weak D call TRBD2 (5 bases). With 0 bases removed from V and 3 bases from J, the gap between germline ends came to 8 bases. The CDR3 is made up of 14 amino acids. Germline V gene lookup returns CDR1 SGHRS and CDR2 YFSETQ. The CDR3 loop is CASSLGQRTDTQYF. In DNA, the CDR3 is TGCGCCAGCAGCTTGGGTCAGCGGACAGATACGCAGTATTTT.

The CDR3 sequence: CASSPRTGYNTEAFF. CDR3 sequence (DNA): TGTGCCAGCAGCCCTCGGACAGGGTACAACACTGAAGCTTTCTTT. The gene calls are TRBV7-9 and TRBJ1-1; 8 positions agree with TRBD1. The CDR3 is 15 residues long. Germline V CDR1 and CDR2: SEHNR, FQNEAQ (reference sequence). Losses at the gene ends were 5 bases for V and 2 bases for J; bases not matched to a gene: 7.

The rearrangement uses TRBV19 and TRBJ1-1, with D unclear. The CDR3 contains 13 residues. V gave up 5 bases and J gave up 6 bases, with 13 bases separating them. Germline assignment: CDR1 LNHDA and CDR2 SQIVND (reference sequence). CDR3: CASSVTGFAEAFF. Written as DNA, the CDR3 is TGTGCCAGTAGTGTCACGGGGTTTGCTGAAGCTTTCTTT.

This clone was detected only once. The CDR3 region has the DNA TGTGCCAGCTCGGGGGACACGACTAACTATGGCTACACCTTC. Protein product: CASSGDTTNYGYTF. This chain joins TRBV18 and TRBJ1-2, with a possible D match to TRBD1 (6 bases). The germline V gene has CDR1 KGHSH and CDR2 LQKENI. The CDR3 has 14 residues. V was pared by 6 bases and J by 0 bases, with 11 bases between.

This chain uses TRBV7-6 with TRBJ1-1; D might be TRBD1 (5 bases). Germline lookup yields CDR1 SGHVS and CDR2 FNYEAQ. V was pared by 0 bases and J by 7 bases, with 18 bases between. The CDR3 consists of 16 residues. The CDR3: CASSLAGTGRGIEAFF. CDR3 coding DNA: TGTGCCAGCAGCTTAGCCGGAACTGGAAGGGGTATTGAAGCTTTCTTT.

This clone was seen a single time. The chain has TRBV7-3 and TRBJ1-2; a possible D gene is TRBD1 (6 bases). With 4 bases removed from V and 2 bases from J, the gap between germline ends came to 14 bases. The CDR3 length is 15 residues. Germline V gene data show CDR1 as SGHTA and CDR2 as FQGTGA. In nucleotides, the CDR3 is TGTGCCAGCAGCTCACAAACGCAGGGGAACTATGGCTACACCTTC. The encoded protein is CASSSQTQGNYGYTF. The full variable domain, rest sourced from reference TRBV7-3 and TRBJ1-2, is GAGVSQTPSNKVTEKGKYVELRCDPISGHTALYWYRQSLGQGPEFLIYFQGTGAADDSGLPNDRFFAVRPEGSVSTLKIQRTERGDSAVYLCASSSQTQGNYGYTFGSGTRLTVV.

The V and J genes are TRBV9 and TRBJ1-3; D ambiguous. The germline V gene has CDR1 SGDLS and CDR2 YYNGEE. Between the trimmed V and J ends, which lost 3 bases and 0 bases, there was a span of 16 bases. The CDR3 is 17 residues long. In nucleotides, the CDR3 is TGTGCCAGCAGCGGTTCCGTGACAACCATCTCTGGAAACACCATATATTTT. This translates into CASSGSVTTISGNTIYF. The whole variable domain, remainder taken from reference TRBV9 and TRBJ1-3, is DSGVTQTPKHLITATGQRVTLRCSPRSGDLSVYWYQQSLDQGLQFLIQYYNGEERAKGNILERFSAQQFPDLHSELNLSSLELGDSALYFCASSGSVTTISGNTIYFGEGSWLTVV.

CDR3 in DNA: TGTGCCAGCAGCTGGGACAGGGCTGGGGCAACTAATGAAAAACTGTTTTTT. Amino acid sequence: CASSWDRAGATNEKLFF. The genes are TRBV7-8 and TRBJ1-4; TRBD1 matches at 9 bases. CDR1 is SGHVS and CDR2 is FQNEAQ in the germline V gene. J gave up 0 bases and V 4 bases, and 6 bases lay outside the gene matches. The CDR3 extends over 17 amino acids.

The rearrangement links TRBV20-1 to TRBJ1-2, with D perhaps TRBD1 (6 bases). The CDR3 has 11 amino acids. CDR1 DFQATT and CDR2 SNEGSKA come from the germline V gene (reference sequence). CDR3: CTGPGVGGYTF. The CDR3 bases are TGCACTGGTCCAGGGGTCGGTGGCTACACCTTC.

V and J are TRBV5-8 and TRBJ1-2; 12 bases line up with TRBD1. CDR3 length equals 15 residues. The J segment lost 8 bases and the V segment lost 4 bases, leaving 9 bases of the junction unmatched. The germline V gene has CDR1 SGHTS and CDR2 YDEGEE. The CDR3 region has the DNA TGTGCCAGCAGCGCCCGGGACAGGGGGCTCGAGGGCTACACCTTC. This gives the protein CASSARDRGLEGYTF.

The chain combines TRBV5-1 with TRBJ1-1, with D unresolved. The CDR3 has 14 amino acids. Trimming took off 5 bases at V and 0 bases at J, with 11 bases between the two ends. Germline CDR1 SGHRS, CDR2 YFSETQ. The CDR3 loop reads CASRDNLMNTEAFF. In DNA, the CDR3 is TGCGCCAGCAGAGACAACTTGATGAACACTGAAGCTTTCTTT.

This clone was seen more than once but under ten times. CDR3 loop: CASSQAGTLYQETQYF. The CDR3, as DNA: TGCGCCAGCAGCCAAGCCGGGACACTGTACCAAGAGACCCAGTACTTC. The V and J genes are TRBV4-1 and TRBJ2-5, with a possible D match to TRBD1 (6 bases). V was clipped by 1 base and J by 0 bases, with 12 bases between them. Germline lookup yields CDR1 MGHRA and CDR2 YSYEKL. This CDR3 is 16 amino acids long.

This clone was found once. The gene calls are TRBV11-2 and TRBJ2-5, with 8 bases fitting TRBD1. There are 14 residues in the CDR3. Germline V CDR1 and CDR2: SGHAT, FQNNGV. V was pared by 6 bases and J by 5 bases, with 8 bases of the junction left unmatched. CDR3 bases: TGTGCCAGCAGTCGGACAGGGTTGAAGGAGACCCAGTACTTC. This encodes CASSRTGLKETQYF. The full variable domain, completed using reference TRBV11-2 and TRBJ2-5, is EAGVAQSPRYKIIEKRQSVAFWCNPISGHATLYWYQQILGQGPKLLIQFQNNGVVDDSQLPKDRFSAERLKGVDSTLKIQPAKLEDSAVYLCASSRTGLKETQYFGPGTRLLVL.

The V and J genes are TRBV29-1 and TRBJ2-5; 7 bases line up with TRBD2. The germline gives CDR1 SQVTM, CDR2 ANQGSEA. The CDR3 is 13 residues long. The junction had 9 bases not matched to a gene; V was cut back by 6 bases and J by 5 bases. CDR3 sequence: CSVQAGGKETQYF. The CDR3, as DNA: TGCAGCGTACAAGCCGGGGGGAAGGAGACCCAGTACTTC. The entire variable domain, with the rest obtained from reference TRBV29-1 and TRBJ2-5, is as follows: SAVISQKPSRDICQRGTSLTIQCQVDSQVTMMFWYRQQPGQSLTLIATANQGSEATYESGFVIDKFPISRPNLTFSTLTVSNMSPEDSSIYLCSVQAGGKETQYFGPGTRLLVL.

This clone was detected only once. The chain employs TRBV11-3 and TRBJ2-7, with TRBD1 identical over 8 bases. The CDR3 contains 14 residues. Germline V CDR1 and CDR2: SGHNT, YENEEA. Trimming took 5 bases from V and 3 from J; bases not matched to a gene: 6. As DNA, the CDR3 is TGTGCCAGCAGCGACAGGGGAACGGGCTACGAGCAGTACTTC. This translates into CASSDRGTGYEQYF.

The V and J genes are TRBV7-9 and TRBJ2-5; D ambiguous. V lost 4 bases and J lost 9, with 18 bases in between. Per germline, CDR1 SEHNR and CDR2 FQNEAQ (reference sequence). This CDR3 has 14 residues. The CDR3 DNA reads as TGTGCCAGCAGCTGGATTCGGAGCTCGACCCCCCAGTACTTC. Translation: CASSWIRSSTPQYF.

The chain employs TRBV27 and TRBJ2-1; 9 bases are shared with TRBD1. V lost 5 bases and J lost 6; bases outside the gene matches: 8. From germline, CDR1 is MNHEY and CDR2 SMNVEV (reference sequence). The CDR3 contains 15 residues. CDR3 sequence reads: CASSQIRQGGNEQFF. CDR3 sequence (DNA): TGTGCCAGCAGTCAGATAAGACAGGGGGGCAATGAGCAGTTCTTC.

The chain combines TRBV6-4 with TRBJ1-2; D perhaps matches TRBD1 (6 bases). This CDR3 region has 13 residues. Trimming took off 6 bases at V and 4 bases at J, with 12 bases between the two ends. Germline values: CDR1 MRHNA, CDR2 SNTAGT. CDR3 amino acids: CASSPGQSYGYTF. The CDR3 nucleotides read TGTGCCAGCAGCCCCGGACAGTCCTATGGCTACACCTTC.

The CDR3 here is CASSLNLRGPLHF. CDR3 nucleotides: TGTGCCAGCAGTTTAAACCTCAGGGGACCCCTCCACTTT. This chain joins TRBV28 and TRBJ1-6; a weak D match, TRBD1 (6 bases). V shed 2 bases and J shed 12 bases, with 11 bases lying between them. Germline CDR1 MDHEN, CDR2 SYDVKM. The CDR3 runs to 13 residues.